This T cell receptor (beta chain) emerged from a study of PD-1 blockade in classical Hodgkin lymphoma. As concerns this clone: Its antigen is not identified.

Every patient experienced relapse after autologous stem cell transplantation, and brentuximab vedotin exposure varied. TCRdb keeps only in-frame clones here, not all; method: immunoSEQ multiplex PCR. The sample includes more than 90,000 clones, about 89% of them seen just once. General study findings and limits: With CD4+ cells, TCR diversity rose significantly by C4D1, but not with CD8+ cells.

The CDR3 has 15 amino acids. From germline, CDR1 is MDHEN and CDR2 SYDVKM. Germline trimming cut 6 bases from V and 5 bases from J; bases unmatched to any gene: 9. The sample in question was peripheral blood mononuclear cells (PBMCs), obtained before the second cycle of nivolumab. This sequence originates from a human donor with classical Hodgkin lymphoma. The V call is TRBV28, the J call TRBJ2-2; 7 bases are shared with TRBD2. CDR3 loop: CASRPAGTTTGELFF. The CDR3 coding sequence is TGTGCCAGCAGACCAGCCGGGACTACTACCGGGGAGCTGTTTTTT.